A single sample gave rise to the 4 T cell receptor beta chains below, sequenced in a study of beta chain features in type 1 diabetes. As every portion of the isolated RNA was reverse transcribed, the sequencing read expressed TCRB transcripts. Data came from immunoSEQ multiplex PCR; TCRdb stores just in-frame clones and leaves some out. The sample has over 350,000 clones, approximately 16% seen once. The sequencing sample was made of naive CD4+ T cells from blood. The receptors shown here come from a woman between 18 and 30 years old in good health.

This clone was counted a few times. This sequence joins TRBV7-3 and TRBJ2-2; TRBD2 matches 12 bases. Trimming removed 5 bases from V and 6 bases from J; junction bases left unmatched: 4. CDR1 is SGHTA, CDR2 FQGTGA, per germline. The CDR3 contains 15 residues. The CDR3 sequence: CASSARLAGAGELFF. The CDR3 region has the DNA TGTGCCAGCAGCGCCCGACTAGCGGGAGCCGGGGAGCTGTTTTTT.

This clone was seen more than once but under ten times. The chain combines TRBV20-1 with TRBJ1-1, with 7 bases matching TRBD1. Looked up from germline, CDR1 is DFQATT and CDR2 is SNEGSKA (reference sequence). The V segment lost 1 base and the J segment 8 bases; nucleotides outside the gene matches: 1. CDR3 length equals 11 residues. For the CDR3, the DNA is TGCAGTGCTAGAGGGGGACAGGAAGCTTTCTTT. Residues: CSARGGQEAFF.

The rearrangement joins TRBV4-3 to TRBJ2-7; 10 bases line up with TRBD1. Germline-derived CDR1 and CDR2 are LGHNA and YSLEER. CDR3 length equals 15 residues. J was trimmed by 6 bases and V by 3 bases; bases with no gene match: 8. DNA for the CDR3: TGCGCCAGCAGCCATGCCGGGACAGGGGCGCCCGAGCAGTACTTC. Its protein product is CASSHAGTGAPEQYF.

This clone was found a few times. The chain combines TRBV5-1 with TRBJ1-1, with no clear D. Germline V gene sequence: CDR1 SGHRS, CDR2 YFSETQ. CDR3 size: 15 residues. V was pared by 0 bases and J by 0 bases, with 9 bases between. In DNA, the CDR3 is TGCGCCAGCAGCTTGGACCTCGGAGTGAACACTGAAGCTTTCTTT. As protein: CASSLDLGVNTEAFF.